The clone carrying this TCR beta chain was seen ten or more times. As yet, its antigen is unknown. These data come from a study of regulatory T cells in long-lasting Graves disease. General observations from the study: TRBV28, TRBJ1-2 and TRBJ2-5 were segments that persistent disease favored.

This sample's time point: newly diagnosed GD, antithyroid drugs for less than 3 months. PBMC-extracted RNA yielded the TCR library. The CDR3 is 16 amino acids. Germline-derived CDR1 and CDR2 are MNHEY and SMNVEV (reference sequence). V lost 4 bases and J lost 3; bases outside the gene matches: 5. Assembly of TCR beta libraries relied on iRepertoire HTBI primers together with Arm-PCR of CDR3 regions. TCRdb recomputed calls from the multiplex PCR reads with MiXCR, one row per CDR3 protein. The table shows about 540,000 distinct CDR3 sequences, with roughly 14% occurring only once. The same data also went into a second study, on T cells in Graves' hyperthyroidism and ophthalmopathy.

This receptor was obtained from a man aged 25-45 years with Graves disease. This sequence joins TRBV27 and TRBJ2-3, with 12 positions matching TRBD2. Sequencing used peripheral blood mononuclear cells (PBMCs), obtained at new diagnosis, from a patient treated with antithyroid drugs. The CDR3 DNA reads as TGTGCCAGCAGTTCACGACTAGCGGGAGAGACAGATACGCAGTATTTT. Amino acid sequence: CASSSRLAGETDTQYF.